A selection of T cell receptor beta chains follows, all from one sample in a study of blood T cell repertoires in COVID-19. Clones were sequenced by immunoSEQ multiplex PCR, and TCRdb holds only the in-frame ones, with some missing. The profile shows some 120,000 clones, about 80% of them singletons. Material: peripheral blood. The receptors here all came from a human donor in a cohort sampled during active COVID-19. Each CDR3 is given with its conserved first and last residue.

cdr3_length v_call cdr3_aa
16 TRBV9 CASSTRTGGPNTEAFF
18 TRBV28 CASRAMGIRRTSAQTQYF
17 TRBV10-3 CAISESILASANNEQFF
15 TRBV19 CASSSSGSRADTQYF
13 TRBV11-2 CASSVASSYEQYF
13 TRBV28 CASSLDKNYGYTF
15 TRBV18 CASSLNWARKNEQYF
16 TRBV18 CASSSQGTLRWETQYF
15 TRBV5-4 CASSLRDRIYNEQFF
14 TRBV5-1 CASRVQGGNTEAFF
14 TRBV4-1 CASSQINYYNEQFF
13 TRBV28 CASSFAGEETQYF
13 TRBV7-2 CASSTPGAYEQYF
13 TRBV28 CASRGQGRYEQFF
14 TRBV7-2 CASSQTGGLQPQHF
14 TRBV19 CASSVRGGGYEQYF
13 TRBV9 CASSAQSNTEAFF
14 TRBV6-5 CASMGGGRTDTQYF
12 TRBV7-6 CASSLGAETQYF
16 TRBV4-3 CASSSRAGGVSGEQFF
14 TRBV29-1 CSVGGESLQETQYF
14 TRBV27 CASSLSIDRDEQFF
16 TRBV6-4 CASSLEGSGSANEQFF
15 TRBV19 CASSIERVRRDGYTF
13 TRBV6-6 CASSLTGTYEQYF
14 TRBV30 CAWSVQLGNEKLFF
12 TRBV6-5 CASRTGPGGYTF
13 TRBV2 CASSVQGTYEQYF
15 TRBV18 CASSQGQGVNQPQHF
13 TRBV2 CASSLAGGNEQFF
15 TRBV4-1 CASRTRPGTLGGYTF
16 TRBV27 CASSLSRTGANYGYTF
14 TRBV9 CASSAGSYNSPLHF
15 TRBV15 CATSRGQEPSYEQYF
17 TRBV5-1 CASSLEGWRGLAGELFF
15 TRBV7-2 CASSFDWSSYNEQFF
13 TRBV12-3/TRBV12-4 CASSLALRGQAFF
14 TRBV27 CASSLSRVETPQHF
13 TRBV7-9 CASSFPGQGGYTF
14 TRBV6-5 CASKGGLNTGELFF
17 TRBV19 CASIHKGQSSYNSPLHF
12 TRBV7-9 CASSSLPDTQYF
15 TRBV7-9 CASSSTAGSYNEQFF
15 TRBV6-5 CASTYLRGGRNEQFF
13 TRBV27 CASSLRTGYEQYF
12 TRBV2 CASSRDNSEQYF
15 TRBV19 CASSTSGGFAYEQYF
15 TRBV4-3 CASSLGQPNTGELFF
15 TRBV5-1 CASSLVTSVAGELFF
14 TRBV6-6 CASVPGRGEETQYF
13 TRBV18 CASSPKQGTRIPF
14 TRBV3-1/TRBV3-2 CASSQRTGDSPLHF
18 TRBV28 CASSFPPWDSGSNTEAFF
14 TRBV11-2 CASSATTGGTEAFF
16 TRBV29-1 CSVEGGGTLGTDTQYF
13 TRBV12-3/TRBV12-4 CASLQGPYNEQFF
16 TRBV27 CASRPDRGQWNTEAFF
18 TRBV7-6 CASSLSASGGAATGELFF
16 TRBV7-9 CASSLAGTGDPYEQYF
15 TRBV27 CASSLSAGGTYGYTF